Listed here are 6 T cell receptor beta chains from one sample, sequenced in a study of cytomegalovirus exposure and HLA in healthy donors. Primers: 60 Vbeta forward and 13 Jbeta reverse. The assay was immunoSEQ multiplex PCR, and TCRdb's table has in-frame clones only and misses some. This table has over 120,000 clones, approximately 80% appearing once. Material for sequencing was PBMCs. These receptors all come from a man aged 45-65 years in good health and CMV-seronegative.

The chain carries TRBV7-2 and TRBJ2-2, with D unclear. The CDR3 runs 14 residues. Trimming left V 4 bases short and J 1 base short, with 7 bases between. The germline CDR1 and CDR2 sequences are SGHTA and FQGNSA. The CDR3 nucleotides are TGTGCCAGCAGCTGGAGACTGAACACCGGGGAGCTGTTTTTT. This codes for CASSWRLNTGELFF.

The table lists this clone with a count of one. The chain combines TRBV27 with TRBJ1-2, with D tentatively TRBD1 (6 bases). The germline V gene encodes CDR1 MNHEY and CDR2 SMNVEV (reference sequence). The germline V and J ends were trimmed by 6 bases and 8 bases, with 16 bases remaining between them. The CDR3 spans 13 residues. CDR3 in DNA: TGTGCCAGCAGCTTACAGGGAAGGGGAGGCTACACCTTC. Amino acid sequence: CASSLQGRGGYTF.

The DNA of the CDR3 is TGTGCCAGCAGGGATAGACTAGGAGGTTCCGAGACCCAGTACTTC. It codes for CASRDRLGGSETQYF. The chain joins TRBV11-3 to TRBJ2-5; TRBD2 might be the D (6 bases). The germline CDR1 and CDR2 sequences are SGHNT and YENEEA. Trimming pared 6 bases from V and 5 bases from J, leaving 19 bases between. There are 15 residues in the CDR3.

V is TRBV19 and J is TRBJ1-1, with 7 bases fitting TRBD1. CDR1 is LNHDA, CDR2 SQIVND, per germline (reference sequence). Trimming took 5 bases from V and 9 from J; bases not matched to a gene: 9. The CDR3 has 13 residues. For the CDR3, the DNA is TGTGCCAGTAGTGTGACAGGGAGTCATAAAGCTTTCTTT. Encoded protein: CASSVTGSHKAFF. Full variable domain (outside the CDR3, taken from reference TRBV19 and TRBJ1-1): DGGITQSPKYLFRKEGQNVTLSCEQNLNHDAMYWYRQDPGQGLRLIYYSQIVNDFQKGDIAEGYSVSREKKESFPLTVTSAQKNPTAFYLCASSVTGSHKAFFGQGTRLTVV.

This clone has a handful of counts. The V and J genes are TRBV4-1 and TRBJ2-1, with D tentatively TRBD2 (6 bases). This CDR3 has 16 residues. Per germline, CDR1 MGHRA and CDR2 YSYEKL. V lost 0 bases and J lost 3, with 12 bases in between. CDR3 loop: CASSQDGSGRYNEQFF. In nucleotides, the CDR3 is TGCGCCAGCAGCCAAGATGGGAGCGGGCGCTACAATGAGCAGTTCTTC.

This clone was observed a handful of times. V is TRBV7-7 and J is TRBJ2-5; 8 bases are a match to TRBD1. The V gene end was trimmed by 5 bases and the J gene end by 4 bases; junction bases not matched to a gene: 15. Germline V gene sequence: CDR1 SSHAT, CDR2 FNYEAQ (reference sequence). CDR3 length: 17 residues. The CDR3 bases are TGTGCCAGCAGCCCACCCACCGCGACAGGGGCCCCAGAGACCCAGTACTTC. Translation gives CASSPPTATGAPETQYF.